Below are 22 T cell receptor beta chains sequenced from a single sample in a study of T-cell reconstitution after alpha-beta-depleted transplantation in children. The library targeted TCRbeta and was prepared with unique molecular identifiers. TCRdb ran MiXCR on the PCR reads and lists one entry per CDR3 protein. The data show approximately 500,000 distinct CDR3 sequences, more than 9% seen once. The specimen comprised PBMCs, sampled before TCRalphabeta/CD19-depleted stem cell transplant. Source of these receptors: a child aged 2 to 10 with inherited bone marrow failure, due to receive a stem cell transplant.

This clonotype has ten or more counts. J is TRBJ1-1 and V is TRBV29-1; D is unclear. CDR1 is SQVTM and CDR2 is ANQGSEA in the germline V gene. V gave up 5 bases and J gave up 4 bases, with 11 bases separating them. The CDR3 totals 12 residues. The CDR3: CSVFRDFTEAFF. CDR3 coding DNA: TGCAGCGTTTTCCGGGATTTCACTGAAGCTTTCTTT.

The V gene is TRBV28, the J gene TRBJ1-1; D is unclear. The germline V gene has CDR1 MDHEN and CDR2 SYDVKM. This CDR3 region has 15 residues. Trimming removed 5 bases from V and 1 base from J, with 14 bases in between. In nucleotides, the CDR3 is TGTGCCAGCAGTCCCCTCGGCCAGAAGAACACTGAAGCTTTCTTT. This translates into CASSPLGQKNTEAFF.

In this sample, this clonotype turned up a few times. J is TRBJ2-2 and V is TRBV15; D gene unclear. V lost 3 bases, J lost 2 bases, and 13 bases lay in between. Germline CDR1 LNHNV, CDR2 YYDKDF (reference sequence). The CDR3 runs 16 residues. The CDR3 loop reads CATSRDRTVNTGELFF. The DNA of the CDR3 is TGTGCCACCAGCAGGGATCGGACGGTAAACACCGGGGAGCTGTTTTTT.

This clonotype was detected many times. CDR3 sequence (DNA): TGCAGTGCTAGAGACTTGAACGGACCTTCGAACACCGGGGAGCTGTTTTTT. Its translation is CSARDLNGPSNTGELFF. V and J are TRBV20-1 and TRBJ2-2, with D hard to call. The V end lost 0 bases, the J end lost 0 bases, and 14 bases lay between the germline ends. Germline CDR1 is DFQATT and CDR2 is SNEGSKA (reference sequence). The CDR3 spans 17 residues.

This clonotype has a count of ten or more. The chain combines TRBV6-5 with TRBJ2-4; D is uncertain. Trimming took 3 bases from V and 1 from J, leaving 10 bases between them. Germline-derived CDR1 and CDR2 are MNHEY and SVGAGI. CDR3 length: 15 residues. The CDR3 bases are TGTGCCAGCAGTTATATTAGTCAGGCCAAAAACATTCAGTACTTC. This sequence encodes CASSYISQAKNIQYF.

V and J are TRBV7-9 and TRBJ2-5; D is perhaps TRBD1 (6 bases). Germline lookup yields CDR1 SEHNR and CDR2 FQNEAQ (reference sequence). CDR3 length equals 14 residues. V was clipped by 5 bases and J by 4 bases, with 14 bases between them. The CDR3 bases are TGTGCCAGCAGCACATACAGGGAGCGAGAGACCCAGTACTTC. Its protein product is CASSTYRERETQYF. The full variable domain, with the rest looked up from reference TRBV7-9 and TRBJ2-5, is DTGVSQNPRHKITKRGQNVTFRCDPISEHNRLYWYRQTLGQGPEFLTYFQNEAQLEKSRLLSDRFSAERPKGSFSTLEIQRTEQGDSAMYLCASSTYRERETQYFGPGTRLLVL.

This clonotype was observed many times. The CDR3 sequence is CSARPFKRDPGELFF. For the CDR3, the DNA is TGCAGTGCTAGACCCTTTAAGCGGGACCCCGGGGAGCTGTTTTTT. V gene TRBV20-1 combines with J gene TRBJ2-2; 7 positions agree with TRBD2. CDR3 length: 15 amino acids. Germline V CDR1 and CDR2: DFQATT, SNEGSKA (reference sequence). V shed 2 bases, J shed 6 bases, and the junction held 9 bases outside the gene matches.

This clonotype showed up many times. The chain recombines TRBV20-1 with TRBJ2-4; 8 bases are a match to TRBD2. The CDR3 is 18 residues long. V lost 5 bases, J lost 0 bases, and 15 bases stayed unmatched. The V gene's germline CDR1 is DFQATT and CDR2 SNEGSKA (reference sequence). This chain's CDR3 is CSAPVLAESFIAKNIQYF. CDR3 in DNA: TGCAGTGCTCCCGTACTAGCGGAGTCATTCATAGCCAAAAACATTCAGTACTTC.

The sample holds many counts of this clonotype. The chain has TRBV27 and TRBJ2-3; 8 nucleotides align to TRBD1. V lost 2 bases and J lost 4; bases outside the gene matches: 11. Germline V gene lookup returns CDR1 MNHEY and CDR2 SMNVEV (reference sequence). The CDR3 runs 17 residues. The CDR3 is CASSLLLGQGAADTQYF. DNA for the CDR3: TGTGCCAGCAGTTTACTGCTCGGGCAGGGGGCGGCAGATACGCAGTATTTT.

Ten or more counts support this clonotype. V gene TRBV27 combines with J gene TRBJ2-3; unclear D gene. The germline gives CDR1 MNHEY, CDR2 SMNVEV (reference sequence). V was clipped by 5 bases and J by 6 bases, with 15 bases between them. CDR3 length equals 14 residues. The CDR3 coding sequence is TGTGCCAGCAGTCTCGGCGGTTCCCCGGATACGCAGTATTTT. This sequence encodes CASSLGGSPDTQYF.

The rearrangement links TRBV19 to TRBJ2-5; the D gene is possibly TRBD2 (7 bases). Germline loops: CDR1 LNHDA, CDR2 SQIVND (reference sequence). The CDR3 sequence is 13 residues long. V was shortened by 7 bases and J by 5 bases, with 14 bases between the two germline ends. The CDR3 DNA is TGTGCCAGTACAGGCGGGGGCCGGGAGACCCAGTACTTC. Amino acid sequence: CASTGGGRETQYF.

This clonotype has at least ten counts. The J gene is TRBJ1-2, the V gene TRBV4-3; D is unresolved. The germline gives CDR1 LGHNA, CDR2 YSLEER. Between the trimmed V and J ends, which lost 2 bases and 2 bases, there was a span of 12 bases. This CDR3 contains 15 residues. This chain's CDR3 is CASSQTLRQNYGYTF. Written as DNA, the CDR3 is TGCGCCAGCAGCCAAACTCTAAGACAAAACTATGGCTACACCTTC.

This clonotype was counted many times. The chain has TRBV28 and TRBJ1-4; tentatively, D is TRBD1 (5 bases). V was clipped by 6 bases and J by 8 bases, with 19 bases between them. CDR3 length: 15 amino acids. Germline CDR1 reads MDHEN; CDR2 reads SYDVKM. The CDR3 DNA reads TGTGCCAGCAGCTCGGGACTCCCGGGGAACGAAAAACTGTTTTTT. Translated: CASSSGLPGNEKLFF.

This clonotype was counted at least ten times. The chain employs TRBV5-5 and TRBJ1-2; TRBD1 aligns across 9 bases. The germline gives CDR1 SGHKS, CDR2 YYEKEE (reference sequence). This CDR3 is built from 15 residues. Trimming removed 3 bases from V and 1 base from J; junction bases left unmatched: 4. CDR3 residues: CASSYTGGLNYGYTF. As DNA, the CDR3 is TGTGCCAGCAGCTATACAGGGGGCCTTAACTATGGCTACACCTTC.

Ten or more counts support this clonotype. The J gene is TRBJ2-5, the V gene TRBV11-2; possibly TRBD1 or TRBD2 for D (5 bases each). The CDR3 totals 14 residues. The V end lost 5 bases, the J end lost 2 bases, and 12 bases lay between the germline ends. Germline lookup yields CDR1 SGHAT and CDR2 FQNNGV. In nucleotides, the CDR3 is TGTGCCAGCAGCCCCTGGGGACCGCAAGAGACCCAGTACTTC. Its translation: CASSPWGPQETQYF.

This clonotype was seen many times. The genes are TRBV12-3 or TRBV12-4 and TRBJ2-7, with D perhaps TRBD2 (5 bases). This CDR3 spans 12 amino acids. V was cut by 7 bases and J by 4 bases, with 11 bases left in between. The CDR3 DNA reads as TGTGCCAGCAAGCACGGGGATTACGAGCAGTACTTC. This encodes CASKHGDYEQYF.

This clonotype was detected many times. The chain combines TRBV4-3 with TRBJ2-7; D unresolved. Trimming took off 4 bases at V and 2 bases at J, with 12 bases between the two ends. The CDR3 length is 14 residues. CDR1 is LGHNA, CDR2 YSLEER, per germline. The CDR3 protein is CASSPGRAAYEQYF. DNA for the CDR3: TGCGCCAGCAGCCCCGGACGCGCGGCCTACGAGCAGTACTTC.

This clonotype was recorded many times. The rearrangement uses TRBV3-1 and TRBJ2-5, with D possibly TRBD2 on 6 matching bases. V was clipped by 0 bases and J by 5 bases, with 13 bases between them. Germline values: CDR1 LGHDT, CDR2 YNNKEL (reference sequence). The CDR3 spans 15 residues. Written as DNA, the CDR3 is TGTGCCAGCAGCCAAGATGGGCAAAGCGGGGAGACCCAGTACTTC. This translates into CASSQDGQSGETQYF.

This clonotype was recorded at least ten times. The chain is built from TRBV2 and TRBJ2-2; 9 bases align to TRBD2. The V and J ends lost 0 bases and 0 bases, in that order; junction bases with no gene match: 5. This CDR3 contains 18 residues. Germline V gives CDR1 SNHLY, CDR2 FYNNEI. The CDR3 region has the DNA TGTGCCAGCAGTGAAGCCCTAGCGGGATACCCGAACACCGGGGAGCTGTTTTTT. Translation gives CASSEALAGYPNTGELFF.

This clonotype occurred many times. This chain joins TRBV30 and TRBJ2-1, with 7 bases fitting TRBD2. Germline loops: CDR1 GTSNPN, CDR2 SVGIG (reference sequence). The CDR3 length is 13 residues. V lost 4 bases to trimming and J lost 9 bases; unmatched junction nucleotides: 9. The CDR3 DNA reads as TGTGCCTGGATCCGGCGGGAGAAAATTGAGCAGTTCTTC. Encoded protein: CAWIRREKIEQFF.

This clonotype was picked up many times. This sequence joins TRBV10-3 and TRBJ2-3; D gene ambiguous. Trimming stripped 6 bases from V and 2 bases from J, with 15 bases between. CDR3 length: 15 residues. Germline CDR1 reads ENHRY; CDR2 reads SYGVKD. This CDR3 is CAIRQNAALTDTQYF. The CDR3 DNA sequence: TGTGCCATCAGGCAGAACGCGGCCCTCACAGATACGCAGTATTTT.

This clonotype has a count of ten or more. CDR3 protein: CSARPATLGDEQYF. CDR3 sequence (DNA): TGCAGTGCTAGACCGGCGACTCTAGGGGACGAGCAGTACTTC. The V call is TRBV20-1, the J call TRBJ2-7; TRBD1 might be the D (5 bases). The V and J ends lost 2 bases and 5 bases respectively, with 16 bases between them. This CDR3 is 14 amino acids long. CDR1 is DFQATT, CDR2 SNEGSKA, per germline (reference sequence).